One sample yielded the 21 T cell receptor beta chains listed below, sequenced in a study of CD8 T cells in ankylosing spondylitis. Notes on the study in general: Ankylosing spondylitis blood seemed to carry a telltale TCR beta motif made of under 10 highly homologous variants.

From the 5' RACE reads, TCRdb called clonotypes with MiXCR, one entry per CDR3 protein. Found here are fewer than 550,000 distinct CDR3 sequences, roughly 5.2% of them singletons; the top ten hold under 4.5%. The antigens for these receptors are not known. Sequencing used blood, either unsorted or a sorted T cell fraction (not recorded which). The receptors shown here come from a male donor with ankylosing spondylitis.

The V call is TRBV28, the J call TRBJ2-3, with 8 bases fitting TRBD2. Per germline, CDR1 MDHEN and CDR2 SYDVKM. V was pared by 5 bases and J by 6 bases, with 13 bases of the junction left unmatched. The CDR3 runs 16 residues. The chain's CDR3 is CASSPASGGSWDTQYF. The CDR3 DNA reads TGTGCCAGCAGTCCCGCATCGGGAGGGTCATGGGATACGCAGTATTTT.

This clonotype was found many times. The CDR3 DNA sequence: TGTGCCAGCAGTTTATCCATCGACAGGGAATATGGCTACACCTTC. It translates to CASSLSIDREYGYTF. The J gene is TRBJ1-2, the V gene TRBV28, with 7 nucleotides matching TRBD1. Germline V gene data show CDR1 as MDHEN and CDR2 as SYDVKM. With V trimmed by 1 base and J by 5 bases, 7 bases remained unmatched. This CDR3 spans 15 amino acids.

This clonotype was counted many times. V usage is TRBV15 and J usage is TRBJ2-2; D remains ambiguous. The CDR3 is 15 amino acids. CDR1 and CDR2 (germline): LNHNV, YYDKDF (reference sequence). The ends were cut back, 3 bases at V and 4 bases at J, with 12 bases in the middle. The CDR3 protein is CATSRDHGVTGELFF. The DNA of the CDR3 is TGTGCCACCAGCAGGGACCATGGAGTCACCGGGGAGCTGTTTTTT.

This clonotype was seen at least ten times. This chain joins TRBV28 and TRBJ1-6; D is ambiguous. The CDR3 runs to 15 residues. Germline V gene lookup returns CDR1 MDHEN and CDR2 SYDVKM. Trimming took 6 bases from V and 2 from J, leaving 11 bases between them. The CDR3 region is CASSTTAAYNSPLHF. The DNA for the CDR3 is TGTGCCAGCAGCACTACAGCAGCCTATAATTCACCCCTCCACTTT.

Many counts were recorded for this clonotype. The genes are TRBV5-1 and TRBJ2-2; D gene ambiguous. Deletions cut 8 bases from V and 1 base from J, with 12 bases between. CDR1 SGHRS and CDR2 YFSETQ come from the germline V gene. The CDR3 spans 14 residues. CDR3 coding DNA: TGCGCCAGTACGATTACCCTGAACACCGGGGAGCTGTTTTTT. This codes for CASTITLNTGELFF.

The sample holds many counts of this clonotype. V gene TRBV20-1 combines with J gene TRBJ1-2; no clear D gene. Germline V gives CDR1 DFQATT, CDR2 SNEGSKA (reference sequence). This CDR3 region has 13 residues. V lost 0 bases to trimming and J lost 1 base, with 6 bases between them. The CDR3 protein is CSARDGLNYGYTF. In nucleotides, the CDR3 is TGCAGTGCTAGAGATGGACTTAACTATGGCTACACCTTC.

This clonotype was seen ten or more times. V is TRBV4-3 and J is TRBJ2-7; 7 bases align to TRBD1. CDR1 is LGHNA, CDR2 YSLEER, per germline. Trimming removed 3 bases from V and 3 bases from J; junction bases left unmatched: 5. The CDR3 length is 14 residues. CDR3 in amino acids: CASSQVTGVYEQYF. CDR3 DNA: TGCGCCAGCAGCCAGGTAACAGGGGTCTACGAGCAGTACTTC.

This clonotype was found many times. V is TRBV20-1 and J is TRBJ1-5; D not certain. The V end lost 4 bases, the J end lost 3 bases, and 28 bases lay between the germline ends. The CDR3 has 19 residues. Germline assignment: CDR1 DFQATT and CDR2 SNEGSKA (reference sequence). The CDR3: CSAKSTPHDFRVPNQPQHF. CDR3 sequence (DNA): TGCAGTGCTAAATCGACTCCTCACGATTTTCGGGTCCCCAATCAGCCCCAGCATTTT.

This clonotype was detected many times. The CDR3 bases are TGCAGCGTTGCCCGAGACAGGGTTGCCTATGGCTACACCTTC. Translated, it gives CSVARDRVAYGYTF. The chain links TRBV29-1 to TRBJ1-2; 7 bases agree with TRBD1. The CDR3 extends over 14 amino acids. Germline loops: CDR1 SQVTM, CDR2 ANQGSEA. V shed 4 bases, J shed 4 bases, and the junction held 9 bases outside the gene matches.

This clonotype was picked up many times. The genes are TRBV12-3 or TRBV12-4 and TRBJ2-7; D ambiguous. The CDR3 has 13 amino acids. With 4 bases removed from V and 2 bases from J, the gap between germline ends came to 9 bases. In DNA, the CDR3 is TGTGCCAGCAGTTCAGATGCCCCCTACGAGCAGTACTTC. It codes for CASSSDAPYEQYF.

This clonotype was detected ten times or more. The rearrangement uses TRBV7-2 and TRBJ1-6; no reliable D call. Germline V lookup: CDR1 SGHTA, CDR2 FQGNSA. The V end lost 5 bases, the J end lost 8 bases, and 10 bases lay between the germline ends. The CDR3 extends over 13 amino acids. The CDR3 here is CASSPWPDSPLHF. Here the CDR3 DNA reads TGTGCCAGCAGCCCCTGGCCCGATTCACCCCTCCACTTT.

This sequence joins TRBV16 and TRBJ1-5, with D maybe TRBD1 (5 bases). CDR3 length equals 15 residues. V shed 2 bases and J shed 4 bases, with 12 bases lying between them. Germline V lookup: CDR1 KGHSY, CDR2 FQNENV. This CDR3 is CASSQTGGKNQPQHF. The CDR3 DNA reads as TGTGCCAGCAGCCAAACCGGGGGAAAGAATCAGCCCCAGCATTTT.

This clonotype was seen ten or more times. The CDR3 DNA sequence: TGCAGCGCCGGACAGCTCATGAACACTGAAGCTTTCTTT. Protein sequence: CSAGQLMNTEAFF. V is TRBV29-1 and J is TRBJ1-1; TRBD1 might be the D (6 bases). The CDR3 consists of 13 residues. Deletions cut 7 bases from V and 0 bases from J, with 12 bases between. CDR1 and CDR2 from the germline V gene are SQVTM and ANQGSEA.

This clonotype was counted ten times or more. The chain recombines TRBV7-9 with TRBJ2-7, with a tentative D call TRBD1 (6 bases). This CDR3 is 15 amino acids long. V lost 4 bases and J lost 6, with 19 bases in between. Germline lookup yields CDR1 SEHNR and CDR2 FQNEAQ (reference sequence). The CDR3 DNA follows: TGTGCCAGCAGCTCCCAGACAGGCGGCTTGACCGAGCAGTACTTC. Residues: CASSSQTGGLTEQYF.

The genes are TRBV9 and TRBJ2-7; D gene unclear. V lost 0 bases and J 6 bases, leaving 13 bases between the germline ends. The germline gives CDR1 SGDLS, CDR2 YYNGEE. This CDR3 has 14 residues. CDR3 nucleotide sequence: TGTGCCAGCAGCGTAGGTAGGGCAGGCATCGAGCAGTACTTC. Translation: CASSVGRAGIEQYF.

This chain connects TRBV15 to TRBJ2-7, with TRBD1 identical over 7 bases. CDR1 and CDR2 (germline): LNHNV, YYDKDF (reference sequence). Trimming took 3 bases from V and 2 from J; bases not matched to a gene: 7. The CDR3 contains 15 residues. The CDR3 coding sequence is TGTGCCACCAGCAGCAGACAGGGCCCCACCTACGAGCAGTACTTC. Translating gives CATSSRQGPTYEQYF.

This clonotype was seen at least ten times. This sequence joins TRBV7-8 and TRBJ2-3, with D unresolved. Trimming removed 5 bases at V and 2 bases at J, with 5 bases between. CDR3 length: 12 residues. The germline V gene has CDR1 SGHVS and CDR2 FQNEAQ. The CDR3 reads CASSATTDTQYF. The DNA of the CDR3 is TGTGCCAGCAGCGCAACCACAGATACGCAGTATTTT.

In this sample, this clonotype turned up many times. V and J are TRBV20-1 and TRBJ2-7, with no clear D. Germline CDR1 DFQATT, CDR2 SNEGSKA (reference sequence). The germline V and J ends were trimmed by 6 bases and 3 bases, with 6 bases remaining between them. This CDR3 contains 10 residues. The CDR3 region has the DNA TGCAGTGCACCAGACTACGAGCAGTACTTC. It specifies CSAPDYEQYF.

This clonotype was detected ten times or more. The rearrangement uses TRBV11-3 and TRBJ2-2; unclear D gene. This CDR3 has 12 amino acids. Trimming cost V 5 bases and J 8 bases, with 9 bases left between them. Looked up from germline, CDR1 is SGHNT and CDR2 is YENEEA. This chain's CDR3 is CASSQLVGELFF. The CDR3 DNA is TGTGCCAGCAGCCAGCTGGTGGGGGAGCTGTTTTTT.

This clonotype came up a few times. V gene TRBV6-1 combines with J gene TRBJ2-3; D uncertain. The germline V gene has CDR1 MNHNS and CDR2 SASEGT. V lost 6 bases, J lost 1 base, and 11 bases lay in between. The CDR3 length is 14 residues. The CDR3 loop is CASSFGWGTDTQYF. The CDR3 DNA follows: TGTGCCAGCAGCTTCGGCTGGGGCACAGATACGCAGTATTTT.

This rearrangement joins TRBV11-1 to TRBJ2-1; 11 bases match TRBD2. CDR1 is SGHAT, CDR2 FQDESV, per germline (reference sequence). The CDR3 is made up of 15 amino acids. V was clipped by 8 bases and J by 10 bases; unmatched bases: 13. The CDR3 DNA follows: TGTGCCAGCCATTCTCTAGCGGGAGGCCTGTTAGAGCAGTTCTTC. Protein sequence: CASHSLAGGLLEQFF.